The 24 T cell receptor beta chains below were found in one sample sequenced in a study of T cell responses to AZD1222 COVID-19 vaccine. Clones were sequenced by immunoSEQ multiplex PCR, and TCRdb holds only the in-frame ones, with some missing. The sample has some 170,000 clones, about nine tenths seen once. The specimen was peripheral blood, collected 28 days after the second dose of the MenACWY control vaccine. The source of these receptors is an adult who received the MenACWY meningococcal vaccine as a control.

The rearrangement uses TRBV2 and TRBJ1-2, with D perhaps matching TRBD1 (6 bases). The CDR3 is 13 residues long. Trimming removed 11 bases from V and 2 bases from J, with 15 bases in between. Germline assignment: CDR1 SNHLY and CDR2 FYNNEI. CDR3 sequence (DNA): TGTGCCGCGAAGGGGGGTTGGAACTATGGCTACACCTTC. It codes for CAAKGGWNYGYTF. Together with reference TRBV2 and TRBJ1-2, the CDR3 gives the full variable domain: EPEVTQTPSHQVTQMGQEVILRCVPISNHLYFYWYRQILGQKVEFLVSFYNNEISEKSEIFDDQFSVERPDGSNFTLKIRSTKLEDSAMYFCAAKGGWNYGYTFGSGTRLTVV.

This rearrangement joins TRBV7-9 to TRBJ2-6; D could derive from TRBD1 or TRBD2 (5 bases each). The CDR3 consists of 15 residues. CDR1 SEHNR and CDR2 FQNEAQ come from the germline V gene (reference sequence). Trimming removed 6 bases at V and 1 base at J, with 10 bases between. This chain's CDR3 is CASSSRGSGANVLTF. In DNA form, the CDR3 reads TGTGCCAGCAGTTCGAGGGGTTCTGGGGCCAACGTCCTGACTTTC.

The chain joins TRBV5-4 to TRBJ2-2; D not certain. Trimming removed 0 bases from V and 1 base from J, with 4 bases in between. The CDR3 runs to 14 residues. Germline V gives CDR1 SGHNT, CDR2 YYREEE (reference sequence). In DNA form, the CDR3 reads TGTGCCAGCAGCTTGGACCTGAACACCGGGGAGCTGTTTTTT. Translation gives CASSLDLNTGELFF. Using reference TRBV5-4 and TRBJ2-2 for the parts outside the CDR3, the full variable domain is ETGVTQSPTHLIKTRGQQVTLRCSSQSGHNTVSWYQQALGQGPQFIFQYYREEENGRGNFPPRFSGLQFPNYSSELNVNALELDDSALYLCASSLDLNTGELFFGEGSRLTVL.

J is TRBJ1-4 and V is TRBV5-6, with D perhaps matching TRBD1 (5 bases). This CDR3 contains 15 residues. CDR1 is SGHDT, CDR2 YYEEEE, per germline. Trimming removed 0 bases from V and 0 bases from J, with 6 bases in between. The chain's CDR3 is CASSLAGPTNEKLFF. CDR3 bases: TGTGCCAGCAGCTTGGCAGGGCCAACTAATGAAAAACTGTTTTTT.

This chain connects TRBV14 to TRBJ1-3, with D perhaps TRBD1 (6 bases). The CDR3 runs 15 residues. Germline assignment: CDR1 SGHDN and CDR2 FVKESK. V was pared by 3 bases and J by 0 bases, with 9 bases between. The CDR3 DNA reads TGTGCCAGCAGCCACTGGACAGACTCTGGAAACACCATATATTTT. Its translation is CASSHWTDSGNTIYF.

This sequence joins TRBV3-1 (or the pseudogene TRBV3-2) and TRBJ2-3; D is unresolved. The germline V and J ends were trimmed by 3 bases and 0 bases, with 13 bases remaining between them. The germline CDR1 and CDR2 sequences are LGHDT and YNNKEL (reference sequence). This CDR3 is built from 16 residues. CDR3 nucleotides: TGTGCCAGCAGCCAGCCTCGGGCCACTAGCACAGATACGCAGTATTTT. Residues: CASSQPRATSTDTQYF.

The rearrangement uses TRBV5-4 and TRBJ2-1; D possibly corresponds to TRBD2 (6 bases). The CDR3 runs 16 residues. CDR1 and CDR2 (germline): SGHNT, YYREEE (reference sequence). Trimming pared 1 base from V and 1 base from J, leaving 12 bases between. The CDR3 reads CASSLRRDGSYNEQFF. In DNA form, the CDR3 reads TGTGCCAGCAGCTTGAGGCGGGATGGATCCTACAATGAGCAGTTCTTC.

A single count supports this clone. The genes are TRBV10-3 and TRBJ2-7; maybe TRBD1 (6 bases). This CDR3 has 14 residues. In germline, CDR1 is ENHRY, CDR2 SYGVKD. Trimming left V 3 bases short and J 0 bases short, with 9 bases between. This chain's CDR3 is CAISDRTASYEQYF. The CDR3 nucleotides are TGTGCCATCAGTGATAGGACAGCCTCCTACGAGCAGTACTTC.

V is TRBV18 and J is TRBJ1-2; D remains unclear. Germline loops: CDR1 KGHSH, CDR2 LQKENI. The CDR3 is made up of 14 amino acids. V lost 3 bases and J lost 6, with 14 bases in between. CDR3 DNA sequence: TGTGCCAGCTCACCGGGGTCTGGGCATGATGGCTACACCTTC. It codes for CASSPGSGHDGYTF.

Written as DNA, the CDR3 is TGCGCCAGCAGCCAAGAAGAGGGCAGGGGGCGCGGGGAGACCCAGTACTTC. Encoded protein: CASSQEEGRGRGETQYF. The V and J genes are TRBV4-1 and TRBJ2-5; 8 positions agree with TRBD1. This CDR3 is 17 amino acids long. The V gene's germline CDR1 is MGHRA and CDR2 YSYEKL. V was pared by 0 bases and J by 5 bases, with 11 bases of the junction left unmatched.

The V gene is TRBV6-5, the J gene TRBJ2-7; weak D call: TRBD2 (5 bases). Trimming left V 0 bases short and J 2 bases short, with 11 bases between. The CDR3 spans 15 residues. Germline CDR1 is MNHEY and CDR2 is SVGAGI. Here the CDR3 DNA reads TGTGCCAGCAGTTACTCCCAGCGGAGGCCCTACGAGCAGTACTTC. Protein product: CASSYSQRRPYEQYF.

The chain joins TRBV30 to TRBJ2-6; a possible D gene is TRBD1 (6 bases). The V end lost 4 bases, the J end lost 0 bases, and 22 bases lay between the germline ends. The CDR3 spans 19 residues. Germline CDR1 is GTSNPN and CDR2 is SVGIG (reference sequence). The CDR3 DNA follows: TGTGCCTGGACCATCCCAGGCGGACAGCACTTCTCTGGGGCCAACGTCCTGACTTTC. Translated, it gives CAWTIPGGQHFSGANVLTF.

This chain uses TRBV15 with TRBJ2-7, with 7 bases matching TRBD1. Germline CDR1 reads LNHNV; CDR2 reads YYDKDF (reference sequence). The CDR3 loop spans 15 amino acids. V trimming: 3 bases; J trimming: 2 bases; junction bases outside the gene matches: 7. The CDR3 protein is CATSSVSGQTYEQYF. The CDR3 DNA reads as TGTGCCACCAGCAGTGTATCGGGACAGACCTACGAGCAGTACTTC.

The rearrangement joins TRBV6-6 to TRBJ1-4; D is possibly TRBD1 (5 bases). This CDR3 comprises 15 residues. Germline CDR1 and CDR2: MNHNY and SVGAGI (reference sequence). With 8 bases removed from V and 0 bases from J, the gap between germline ends came to 13 bases. The CDR3: CASGDSGATNEKLFF. As DNA, the CDR3 is TGTGCCAGCGGGGACTCCGGGGCAACTAATGAAAAACTGTTTTTT.

The chain has TRBV28 and TRBJ1-3; D call uncertain. Germline values: CDR1 MDHEN, CDR2 SYDVKM. The CDR3 is 15 residues long. Trimming shortened V by 6 bases and J by 0 bases, and 12 bases separated the two germline ends. Written as DNA, the CDR3 is TGTGCCAGCAGGGGGTTTACTAGCTCTGGAAACACCATATATTTT. Its protein product is CASRGFTSSGNTIYF.

The V and J genes are TRBV4-3 and TRBJ2-7; D remains ambiguous. V lost 0 bases and J 6 bases, leaving 12 bases between the germline ends. This CDR3 spans 14 amino acids. Germline CDR1 reads LGHNA; CDR2 reads YSLEER. DNA of the CDR3: TGCGCCAGCAGCCAAGATATGGGTCGTATCGAGCAGTACTTC. This encodes CASSQDMGRIEQYF.

The chain uses TRBV10-3 and TRBJ1-1; 7 bases line up with TRBD1. Germline CDR1 is ENHRY and CDR2 is SYGVKD. V lost 6 bases, J lost 0 bases, and 4 bases stayed unmatched. There are 14 residues in the CDR3. The CDR3: CAIRVTGLNTEAFF. The CDR3 DNA follows: TGTGCCATCAGGGTGACAGGGTTGAACACTGAAGCTTTCTTT.

This clone was counted a single time. This sequence joins TRBV11-3 and TRBJ2-3; weak D call: TRBD2 (6 bases). CDR1 is SGHNT and CDR2 is YENEEA in the germline V gene. Trimming took 4 bases from V and 2 from J, leaving 10 bases between them. This CDR3 region has 14 residues. CDR3 region: CASSSGGLTDTQYF. The CDR3 region has the DNA TGTGCCAGCAGCTCAGGAGGGCTCACAGATACGCAGTATTTT.

The chain uses TRBV11-2 and TRBJ2-7; unclear D gene. CDR3 length: 14 amino acids. V lost 0 bases, J lost 4 bases, and 10 bases lay in between. Germline CDR1 is SGHAT and CDR2 is FQNNGV. In DNA, the CDR3 is TGTGCCAGCAGCTTAGATCCGTTATATTACGAGCAGTACTTC. The encoded protein is CASSLDPLYYEQYF.

This sequence joins TRBV4-3 and TRBJ2-7, with D perhaps being TRBD1 or TRBD2 (6 bases each). V lost 4 bases to trimming and J lost 0 bases, with 16 bases between them. In germline, CDR1 is LGHNA, CDR2 YSLEER. CDR3 length: 16 amino acids. CDR3 amino acids: CASSPGRGAHSYEQYF. CDR3 coding DNA: TGCGCCAGCAGCCCGGGTAGGGGGGCACACTCCTACGAGCAGTACTTC.

The chain carries TRBV5-6 and TRBJ1-6, with D tentatively TRBD1 (6 bases). The CDR3 loop spans 14 amino acids. Trimming stripped 0 bases from V and 10 bases from J, with 11 bases between. Germline CDR1 is SGHDT and CDR2 is YYEEEE. This CDR3 reads CASSLDRETSPLHF. The CDR3 nucleotides read TGTGCCAGCAGCTTGGACAGGGAAACATCACCCCTCCACTTT.

The gene calls are TRBV5-1 and TRBJ1-6; TRBD1 is a possible D gene (6 bases). CDR1 is SGHRS, CDR2 YFSETQ, per germline. The CDR3 is 15 residues long. V shed 4 bases and J shed 6 bases, with 14 bases lying between them. This chain's CDR3 is CASSGDIGRNSPLHF. The CDR3 nucleotides read TGCGCCAGCAGCGGGGACATAGGACGTAATTCACCCCTCCACTTT.

This chain connects TRBV14 to TRBJ2-7, with 7 bases aligning to TRBD2. The ends lost 0 bases at V and 2 bases at J; junction bases unmatched: 4. Germline lookup yields CDR1 SGHDN and CDR2 FVKESK. The CDR3 has 15 residues. CDR3 nucleotides: TGTGCCAGCAGCCAAGACAGAGCGGGGCCCTACGAGCAGTACTTC. Protein sequence: CASSQDRAGPYEQYF. The full variable domain, with the rest looked up from reference TRBV14 and TRBJ2-7, is EAGVTQFPSHSVIEKGQTVTLRCDPISGHDNLYWYRRVMGKEIKFLLHFVKESKQDESGMPNNRFLAERTGGTYSTLKVQPAELEDSGVYFCASSQDRAGPYEQYFGPGTRLTVT.

The sample holds one count of this clone. The genes are TRBV5-1 and TRBJ1-4; D gene ambiguous. The ends were cut back, 5 bases at V and 8 bases at J, with 16 bases in the middle. The CDR3 covers 14 residues. CDR1 and CDR2 from the germline V gene are SGHRS and YFSETQ. CDR3 DNA: TGCGCCAGCAGATCGGACCTTGGACTGGAAAAACTGTTTTTT. It specifies CASRSDLGLEKLFF.